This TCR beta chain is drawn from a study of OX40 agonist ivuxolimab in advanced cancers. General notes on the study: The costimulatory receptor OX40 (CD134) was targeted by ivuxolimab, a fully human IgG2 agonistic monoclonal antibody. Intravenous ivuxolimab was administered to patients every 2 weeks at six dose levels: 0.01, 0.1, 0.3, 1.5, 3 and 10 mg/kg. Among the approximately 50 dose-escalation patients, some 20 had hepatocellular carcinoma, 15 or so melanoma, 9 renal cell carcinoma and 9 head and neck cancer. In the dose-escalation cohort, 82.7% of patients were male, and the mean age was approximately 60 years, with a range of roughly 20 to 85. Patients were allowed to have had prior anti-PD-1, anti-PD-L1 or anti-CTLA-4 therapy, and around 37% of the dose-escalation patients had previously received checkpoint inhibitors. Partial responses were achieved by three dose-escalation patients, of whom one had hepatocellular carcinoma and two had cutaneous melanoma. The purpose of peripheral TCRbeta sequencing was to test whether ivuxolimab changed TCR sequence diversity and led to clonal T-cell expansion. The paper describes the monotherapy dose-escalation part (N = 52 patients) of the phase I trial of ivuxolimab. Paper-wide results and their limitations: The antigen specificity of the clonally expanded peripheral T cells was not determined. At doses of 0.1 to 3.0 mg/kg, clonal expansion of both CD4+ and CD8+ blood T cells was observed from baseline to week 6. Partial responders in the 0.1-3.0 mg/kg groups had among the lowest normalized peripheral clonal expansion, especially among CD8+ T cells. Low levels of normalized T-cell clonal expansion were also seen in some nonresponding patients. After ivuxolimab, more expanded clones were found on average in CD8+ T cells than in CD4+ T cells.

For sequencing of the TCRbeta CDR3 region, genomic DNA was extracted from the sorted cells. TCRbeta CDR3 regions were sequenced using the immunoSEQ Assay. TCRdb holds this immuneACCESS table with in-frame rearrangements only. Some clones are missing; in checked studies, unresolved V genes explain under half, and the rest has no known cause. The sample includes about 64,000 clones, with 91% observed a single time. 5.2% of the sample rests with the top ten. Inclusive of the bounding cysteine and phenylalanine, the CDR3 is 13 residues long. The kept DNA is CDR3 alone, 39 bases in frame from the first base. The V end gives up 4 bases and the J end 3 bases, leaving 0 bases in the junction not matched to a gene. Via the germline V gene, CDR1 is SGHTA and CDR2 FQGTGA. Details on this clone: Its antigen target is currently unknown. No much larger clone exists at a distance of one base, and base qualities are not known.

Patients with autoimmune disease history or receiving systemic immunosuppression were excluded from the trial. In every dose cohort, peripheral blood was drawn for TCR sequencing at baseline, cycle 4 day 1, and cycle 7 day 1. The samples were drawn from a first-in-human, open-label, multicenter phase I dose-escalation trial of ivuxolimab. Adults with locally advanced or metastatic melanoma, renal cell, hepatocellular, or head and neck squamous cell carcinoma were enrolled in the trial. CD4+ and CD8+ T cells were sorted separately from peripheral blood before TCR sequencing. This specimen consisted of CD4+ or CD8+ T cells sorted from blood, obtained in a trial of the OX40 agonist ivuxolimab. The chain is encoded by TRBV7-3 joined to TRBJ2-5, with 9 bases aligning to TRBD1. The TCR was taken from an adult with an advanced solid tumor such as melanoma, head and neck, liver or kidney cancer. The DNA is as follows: TGTGCCAGCAGCTGGGACAGGGAAGAGACCCAGTACTTC. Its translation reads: CASSWDREETQYF.